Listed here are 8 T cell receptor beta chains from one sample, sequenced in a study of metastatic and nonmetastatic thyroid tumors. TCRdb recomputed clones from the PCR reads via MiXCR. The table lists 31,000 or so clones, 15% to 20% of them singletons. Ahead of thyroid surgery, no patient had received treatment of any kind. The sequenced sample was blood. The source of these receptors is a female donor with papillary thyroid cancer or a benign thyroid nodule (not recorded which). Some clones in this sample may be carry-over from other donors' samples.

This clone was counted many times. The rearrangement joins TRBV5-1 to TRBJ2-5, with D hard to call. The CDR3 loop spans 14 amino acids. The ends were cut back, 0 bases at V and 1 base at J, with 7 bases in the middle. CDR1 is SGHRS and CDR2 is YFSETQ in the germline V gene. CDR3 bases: TGCGCCAGCAGCTTGGAGGCTAGCCAAGAGACCCAGTACTTC. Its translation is CASSLEASQETQYF. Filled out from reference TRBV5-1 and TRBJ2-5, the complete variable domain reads KAGVTQTPRYLIKTRGQQVTLSCSPISGHRSVSWYQQTPGQGLQFLFEYFSETQRNKGNFPGRFSGRQFSNSRSEMNVSTLELGDSALYLCASSLEASQETQYFGPGTRLLVL.

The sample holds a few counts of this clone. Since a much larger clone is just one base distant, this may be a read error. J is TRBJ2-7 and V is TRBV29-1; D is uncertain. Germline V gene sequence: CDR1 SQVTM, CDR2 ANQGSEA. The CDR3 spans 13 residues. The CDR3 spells CIVVVRSSYEQYF. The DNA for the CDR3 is TGCATCGTTGTTGTCAGGAGCTCCTACGAGCAGTACTTC.

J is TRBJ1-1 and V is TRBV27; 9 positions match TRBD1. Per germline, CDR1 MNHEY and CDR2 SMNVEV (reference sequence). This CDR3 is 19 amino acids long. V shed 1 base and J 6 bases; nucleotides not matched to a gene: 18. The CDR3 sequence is CASSLWGGLTGGRASEAFF. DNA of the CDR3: TGTGCCAGCAGTTTATGGGGCGGCCTGACAGGGGGTCGGGCCTCTGAAGCTTTCTTT.

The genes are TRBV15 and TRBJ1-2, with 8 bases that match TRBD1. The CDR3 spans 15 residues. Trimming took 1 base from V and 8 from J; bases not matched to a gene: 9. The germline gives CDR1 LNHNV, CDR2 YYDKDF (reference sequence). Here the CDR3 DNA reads TGTGCCACCAGCAGAGGTACAGGACAGGGAGGCGGCTACACCTTC. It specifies CATSRGTGQGGGYTF.

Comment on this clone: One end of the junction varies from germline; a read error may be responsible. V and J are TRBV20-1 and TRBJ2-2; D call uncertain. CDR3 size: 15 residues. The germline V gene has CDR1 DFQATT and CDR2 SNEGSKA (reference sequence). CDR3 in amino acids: CSSRETHTDTGELFF. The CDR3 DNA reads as TGCAGTTCTAGAGAGACTCATACTGACACCGGGGAGCTGTTTTTT.

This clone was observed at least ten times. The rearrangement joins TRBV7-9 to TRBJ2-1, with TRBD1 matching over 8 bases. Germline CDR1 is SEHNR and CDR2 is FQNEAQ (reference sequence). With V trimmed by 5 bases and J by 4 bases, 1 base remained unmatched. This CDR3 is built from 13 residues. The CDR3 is CASSRTGYNEQFF. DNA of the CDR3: TGTGCCAGCAGCCGGACAGGGTACAATGAGCAGTTCTTC.

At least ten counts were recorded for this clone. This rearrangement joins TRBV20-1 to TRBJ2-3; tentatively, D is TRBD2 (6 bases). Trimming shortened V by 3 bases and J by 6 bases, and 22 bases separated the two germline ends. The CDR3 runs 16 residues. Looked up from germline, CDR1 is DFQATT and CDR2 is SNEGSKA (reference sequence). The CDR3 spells CSASWREAKGPDTQYF. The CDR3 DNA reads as TGCAGTGCTAGTTGGAGGGAAGCGAAGGGGCCGGATACGCAGTATTTT.

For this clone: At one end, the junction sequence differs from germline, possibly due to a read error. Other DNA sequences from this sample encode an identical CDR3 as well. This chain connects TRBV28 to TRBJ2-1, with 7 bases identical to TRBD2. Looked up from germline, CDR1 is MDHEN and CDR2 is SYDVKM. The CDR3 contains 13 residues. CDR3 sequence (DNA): TGTGCCAGCAGGGGGCTTCGGGGCCGCGGGGGTCTCTTC. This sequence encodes CASRGLRGRGGLF.